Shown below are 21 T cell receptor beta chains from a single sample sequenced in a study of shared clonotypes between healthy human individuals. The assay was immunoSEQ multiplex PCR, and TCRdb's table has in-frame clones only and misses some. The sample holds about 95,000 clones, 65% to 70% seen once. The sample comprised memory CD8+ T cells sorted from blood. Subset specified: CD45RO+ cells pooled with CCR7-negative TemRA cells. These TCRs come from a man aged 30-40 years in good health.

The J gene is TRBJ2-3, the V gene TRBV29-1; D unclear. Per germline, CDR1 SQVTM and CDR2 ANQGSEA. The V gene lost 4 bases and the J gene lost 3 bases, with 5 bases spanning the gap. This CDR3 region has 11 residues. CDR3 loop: CSVVPTDTQYF. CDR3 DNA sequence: TGCAGCGTTGTTCCGACAGATACGCAGTATTTT.

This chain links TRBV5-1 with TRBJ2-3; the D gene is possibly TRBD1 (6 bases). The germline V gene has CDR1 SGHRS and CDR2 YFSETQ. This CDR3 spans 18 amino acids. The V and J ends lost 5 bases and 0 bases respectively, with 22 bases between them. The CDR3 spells CASRSFGQLMSSTDTQYF. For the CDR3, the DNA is TGCGCCAGCAGGTCTTTTGGACAGCTAATGTCTAGCACAGATACGCAGTATTTT.

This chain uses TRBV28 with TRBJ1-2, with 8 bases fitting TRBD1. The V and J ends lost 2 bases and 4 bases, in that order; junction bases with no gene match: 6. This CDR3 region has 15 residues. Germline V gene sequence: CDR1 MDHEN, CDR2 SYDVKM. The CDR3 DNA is TGTGCCAGCAGTTTAGGACAGGGACGCTTCTATGGCTACACCTTC. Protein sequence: CASSLGQGRFYGYTF.

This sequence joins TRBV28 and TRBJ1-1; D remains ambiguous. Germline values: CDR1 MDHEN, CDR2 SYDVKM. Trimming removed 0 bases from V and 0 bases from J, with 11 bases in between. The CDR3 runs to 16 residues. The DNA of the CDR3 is TGTGCCAGCAGTTTATGGAGTATGGGGATGAACACTGAAGCTTTCTTT. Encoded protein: CASSLWSMGMNTEAFF.

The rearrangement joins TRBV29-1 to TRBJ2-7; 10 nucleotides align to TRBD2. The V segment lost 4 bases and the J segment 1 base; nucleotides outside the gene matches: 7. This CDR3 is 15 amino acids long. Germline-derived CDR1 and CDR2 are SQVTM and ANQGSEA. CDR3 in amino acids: CSVVGLAGVSYEQYF. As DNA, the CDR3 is TGCAGCGTTGTCGGGCTAGCGGGAGTATCCTACGAGCAGTACTTC.

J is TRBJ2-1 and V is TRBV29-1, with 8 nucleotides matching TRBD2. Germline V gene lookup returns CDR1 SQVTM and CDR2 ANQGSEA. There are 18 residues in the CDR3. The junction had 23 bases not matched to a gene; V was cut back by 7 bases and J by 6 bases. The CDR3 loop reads CSAVVPGFSGGMGNEQFF. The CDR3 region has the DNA TGCAGCGCCGTGGTCCCTGGTTTCTCGGGAGGGATGGGCAATGAGCAGTTCTTC.

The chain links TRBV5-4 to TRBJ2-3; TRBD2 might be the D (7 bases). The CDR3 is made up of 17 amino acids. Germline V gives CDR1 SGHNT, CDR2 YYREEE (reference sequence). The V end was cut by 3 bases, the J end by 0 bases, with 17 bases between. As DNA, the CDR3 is TGTGCCAGCAGCTATCCTCCGGGGGGCGAGAGCACAGATACGCAGTATTTT. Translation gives CASSYPPGGESTDTQYF.

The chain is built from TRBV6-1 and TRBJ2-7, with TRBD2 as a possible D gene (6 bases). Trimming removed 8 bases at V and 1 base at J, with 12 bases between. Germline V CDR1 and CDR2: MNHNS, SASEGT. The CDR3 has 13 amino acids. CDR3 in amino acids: CASARGGSYEQYF. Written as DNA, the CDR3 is TGTGCCAGCGCACGGGGAGGATCCTACGAGCAGTACTTC.

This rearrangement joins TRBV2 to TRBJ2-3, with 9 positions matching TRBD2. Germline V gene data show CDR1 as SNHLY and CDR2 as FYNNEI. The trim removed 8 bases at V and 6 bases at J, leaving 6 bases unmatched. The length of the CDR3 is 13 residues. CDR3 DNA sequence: TGTGCCAGCTGGAGCGGGAGGAAGGATACGCAGTATTTT. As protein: CASWSGRKDTQYF.

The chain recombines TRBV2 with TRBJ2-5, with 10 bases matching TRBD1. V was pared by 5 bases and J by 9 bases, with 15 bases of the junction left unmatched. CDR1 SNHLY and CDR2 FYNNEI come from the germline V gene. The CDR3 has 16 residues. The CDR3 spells CASSTRRQGAAGAQYF. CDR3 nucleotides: TGTGCCAGCAGTACCAGAAGACAGGGGGCAGCGGGGGCCCAGTACTTC.

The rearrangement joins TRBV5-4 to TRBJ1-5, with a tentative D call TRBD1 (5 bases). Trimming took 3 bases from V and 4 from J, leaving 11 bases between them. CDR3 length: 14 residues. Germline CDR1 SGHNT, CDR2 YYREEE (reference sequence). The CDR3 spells CASSSSTENQPQHF. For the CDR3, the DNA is TGTGCCAGCAGCTCATCGACAGAAAATCAGCCCCAGCATTTT.

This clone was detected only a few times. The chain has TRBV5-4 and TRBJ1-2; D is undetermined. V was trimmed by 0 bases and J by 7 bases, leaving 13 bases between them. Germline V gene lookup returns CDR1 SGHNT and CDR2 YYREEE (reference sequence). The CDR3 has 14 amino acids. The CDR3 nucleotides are TGTGCCAGCAGCTTGGCCCTTGGGCGAGGTGGCTACACCTTC. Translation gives CASSLALGRGGYTF.

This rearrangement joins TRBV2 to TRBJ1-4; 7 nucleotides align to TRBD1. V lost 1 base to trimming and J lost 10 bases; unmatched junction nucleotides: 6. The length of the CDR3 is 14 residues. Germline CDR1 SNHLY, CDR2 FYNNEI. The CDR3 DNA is TGTGCCAGCAGTGAAGGAGGGGCAGGGGGAAAACTGTTTTTT. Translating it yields CASSEGGAGGKLFF.

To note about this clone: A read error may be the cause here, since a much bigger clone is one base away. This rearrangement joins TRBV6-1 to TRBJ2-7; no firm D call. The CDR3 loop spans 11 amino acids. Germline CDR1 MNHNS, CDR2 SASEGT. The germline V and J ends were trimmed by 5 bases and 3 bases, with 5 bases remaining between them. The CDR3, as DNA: TGTGCCAGCAGTACCAACTACGAGCAGTACTTC. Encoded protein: CASSTNYEQYF.

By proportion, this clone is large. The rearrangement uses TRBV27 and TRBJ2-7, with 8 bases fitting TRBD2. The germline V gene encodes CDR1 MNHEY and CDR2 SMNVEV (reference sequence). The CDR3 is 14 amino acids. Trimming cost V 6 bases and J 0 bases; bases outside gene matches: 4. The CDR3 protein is CASSIGTSSYEQYF. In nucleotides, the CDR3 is TGTGCCAGCAGCATAGGGACTAGCTCCTACGAGCAGTACTTC.

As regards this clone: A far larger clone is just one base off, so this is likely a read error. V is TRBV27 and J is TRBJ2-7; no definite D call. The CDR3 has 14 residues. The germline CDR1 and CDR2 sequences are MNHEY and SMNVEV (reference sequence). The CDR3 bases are TGTGCCAGCAGTTTCCAGGCCAGGTCCTACGAGCAGTGCTTC. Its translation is CASSFQARSYEQCF.

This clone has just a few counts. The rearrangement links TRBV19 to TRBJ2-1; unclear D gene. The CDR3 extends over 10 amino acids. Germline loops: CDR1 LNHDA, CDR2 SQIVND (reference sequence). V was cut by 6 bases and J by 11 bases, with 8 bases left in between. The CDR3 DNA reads TGTGCCAGTAGATTCTGGCAGCAGTTCTTC. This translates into CASRFWQQFF.

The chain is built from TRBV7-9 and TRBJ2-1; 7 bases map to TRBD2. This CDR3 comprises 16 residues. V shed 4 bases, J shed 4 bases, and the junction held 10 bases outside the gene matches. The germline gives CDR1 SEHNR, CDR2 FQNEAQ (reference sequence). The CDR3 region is CASSSDGTNPYNEQFF. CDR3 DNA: TGTGCCAGCAGCTCAGATGGGACTAACCCTTACAATGAGCAGTTCTTC.

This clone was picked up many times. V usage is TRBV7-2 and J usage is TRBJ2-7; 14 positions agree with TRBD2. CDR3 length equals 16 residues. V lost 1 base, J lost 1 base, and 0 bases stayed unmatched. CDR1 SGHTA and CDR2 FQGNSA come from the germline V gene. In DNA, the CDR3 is TGTGCCAGCAGCTTAGGACTAGCGGGAGGGTCCTACGAGCAGTACTTC. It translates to CASSLGLAGGSYEQYF.

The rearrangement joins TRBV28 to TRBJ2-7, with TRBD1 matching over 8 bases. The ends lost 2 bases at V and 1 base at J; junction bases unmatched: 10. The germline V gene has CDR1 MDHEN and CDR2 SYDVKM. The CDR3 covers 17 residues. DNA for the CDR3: TGTGCCAGCAGTTTAACTTCGGGACAGGAGTTATCCTACGAGCAGTACTTC. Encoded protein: CASSLTSGQELSYEQYF.

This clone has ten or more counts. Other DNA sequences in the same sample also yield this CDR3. CDR3 sequence: CASSPGPSSYNEQFF. In DNA form, the CDR3 reads TGTGCCAGCAGCCCGGGACCCAGCTCCTACAATGAGCAGTTCTTC. The chain links TRBV7-8 to TRBJ2-1, with D perhaps given as TRBD1 or TRBD2 (5 bases each). Germline assignment: CDR1 SGHVS and CDR2 FQNEAQ. Trimming cost V 5 bases and J 0 bases, with 11 bases left between them. The CDR3 consists of 15 residues.